The 25 T cell receptor beta chains given below trace back to one sample, sequenced in a study of T cells after yellow fever vaccination (dated by TCRdb to about 2019). The sample's treatment or condition, from its label and the paper: live attenuated yellow fever vaccine strain. Libraries came from 5' RACE. The instrument was an Illumina HiSeq 2500. Clones were called with MiXCR by TCRdb after fastp trimmed the public reads at Q25, and only in-frame beta chains were retained. Rows are unified per CDR3 protein, each entry keeping the most common DNA and genes. The sample table contains about 120,000 distinct CDR3 sequences; only one count was recorded for approximately 8.4% of them. The ten largest clonotypes hold around 25% of the sample. The sequenced sample was CD8+ T cells sorted from PBMCs, obtained 45 days after the yellow fever booster vaccination. These TCRs come from a man aged 25 to 45 who received the YFV17D yellow fever vaccine.

V gene TRBV19 combines with J gene TRBJ1-2; possibly TRBD1 for D (5 bases). V lost 6 bases and J lost 6, with 14 bases in between. The germline gives CDR1 LNHDA, CDR2 SQIVND (reference sequence). CDR3 size: 13 residues. The CDR3 region is CASRWGAFDGYTF. As DNA, the CDR3 is TGTGCCAGTAGGTGGGGCGCGTTTGATGGCTACACCTTC. The full variable domain, with the rest looked up from reference TRBV19 and TRBJ1-2, is DGGITQSPKYLFRKEGQNVTLSCEQNLNHDAMYWYRQDPGQGLRLIYYSQIVNDFQKGDIAEGYSVSREKKESFPLTVTSAQKNPTAFYLCASRWGAFDGYTFGSGTRLTVV.

This clonotype was counted a few times. This chain connects TRBV7-6 to TRBJ2-4; D is possibly TRBD2 (5 bases). Per germline, CDR1 SGHVS and CDR2 FNYEAQ. Trimming took 1 base from V and 6 from J, leaving 16 bases between them. CDR3 size: 16 residues. The CDR3 here is CASSLERASTANIQYF. CDR3 nucleotide sequence: TGTGCCAGCAGCTTAGAGAGGGCCTCTACAGCAAACATTCAGTACTTC. The complete variable domain, with remaining parts taken from reference TRBV7-6 and TRBJ2-4, reads GAGVSQSPRYKVTKRGQDVALRCDPISGHVSLYWYRQALGQGPEFLTYFNYEAQQDKSGLPNDRFSAERPEGSISTLTIQRTEQRDSAMYRCASSLERASTANIQYFGAGTRLSVL.

This clonotype was counted ten times or more. The J gene is TRBJ2-3, the V gene TRBV27; 7 positions match TRBD1. Trimming cost V 5 bases and J 2 bases; bases outside gene matches: 16. This CDR3 spans 18 amino acids. In germline, CDR1 is MNHEY, CDR2 SMNVEV (reference sequence). The CDR3 protein is CASSHFPPGTVSTDTQYF. In DNA, the CDR3 is TGTGCCAGCAGTCATTTCCCGCCCGGGACAGTGTCCACAGATACGCAGTATTTT.

At least ten counts were recorded for this clonotype. The chain joins TRBV4-3 to TRBJ2-1; 7 nucleotides agree with TRBD2. CDR1 and CDR2 from the germline V gene are LGHNA and YSLEER. The ends lost 5 bases at V and 5 bases at J; junction bases unmatched: 12. The CDR3 loop spans 16 amino acids. CDR3 DNA: TGCGCCAGCAGCTCAGAGCGGGATCCTCGTGACAATGAGCAGTTCTTC. Translating it yields CASSSERDPRDNEQFF.

Ten or more counts support this clonotype. The chain uses TRBV9 and TRBJ2-1; 13 positions match TRBD2. Germline CDR1 is SGDLS and CDR2 is YYNGEE. This CDR3 has 15 residues. J was trimmed by 6 bases and V by 7 bases; bases with no gene match: 7. Here the CDR3 DNA reads TGTGCCAGCCAGGCTACTAGCGGGAGGGGCAATGAGCAGTTCTTC. Translation gives CASQATSGRGNEQFF.

The genes are TRBV19 and TRBJ1-5; a weak D match, TRBD1 (6 bases). Germline lookup yields CDR1 LNHDA and CDR2 SQIVND (reference sequence). V was trimmed by 7 bases and J by 3 bases, leaving 10 bases between them. The CDR3 covers 13 residues. The CDR3 nucleotides read TGTGCCAGTATGGGGGGGGCCAATCAGCCCCAGCATTTT. It is translated as CASMGGANQPQHF.

Many counts were recorded for this clonotype. J is TRBJ1-1 and V is TRBV19; possible D gene TRBD1, 5 bases. This CDR3 contains 14 residues. Germline CDR1 is LNHDA and CDR2 is SQIVND (reference sequence). The V and J ends lost 4 bases and 4 bases respectively, with 13 bases between them. CDR3 loop: CASSTRQFRTEAFF. The DNA of the CDR3 is TGTGCCAGTAGTACCCGACAGTTTCGCACTGAAGCTTTCTTT.

This clonotype occurred many times. The gene calls are TRBV6-2 or TRBV6-3 and TRBJ1-5, with 11 bases fitting TRBD1. V shed 8 bases, J shed 7 bases, and the junction held 7 bases outside the gene matches. Germline-derived CDR1 and CDR2 are MNHEY and SVGEGT. The CDR3 contains 14 residues. CDR3 in DNA: TGTGCCAGCCGCGGGACAGGGGGGATCCAGCCCCAGCATTTT. As protein: CASRGTGGIQPQHF.

This clonotype was seen only once. A much bigger clone sits one base away, suggesting this may be a read error. V usage is TRBV27 and J usage is TRBJ2-7; D is ambiguous. The CDR3 consists of 14 residues. Germline V gene sequence: CDR1 MNHEY, CDR2 SMNVEV (reference sequence). V dropped 5 bases and J dropped 2 bases, with 13 bases sitting between them. In nucleotides, the CDR3 is TGTGCCAGCAGTACTAAAGGACGTACCTACGAGCAGTACTTC. Translation gives CASSTKGRTYEQYF.

This clonotype has a handful of counts. The CDR3 loop reads CASGRSSSGAQETQYF. CDR3 DNA: TGTGCTAGTGGTCGCTCTTCTAGCGGAGCTCAAGAGACCCAGTACTTC. The chain recombines TRBV12-5 with TRBJ2-5, with 7 bases aligning to TRBD2. The germline gives CDR1 LGHNT, CDR2 FRNRAP. CDR3 length: 16 amino acids. The V and J ends lost 5 bases and 2 bases, in that order; junction bases with no gene match: 11.

In its sample, this clonotype was seen many times. J is TRBJ2-2 and V is TRBV2; D ambiguous. The V gene's germline CDR1 is SNHLY and CDR2 FYNNEI. The CDR3 totals 17 residues. V shed 8 bases and J shed 6 bases, with 25 bases lying between them. The CDR3, as DNA: TGTGCCAGCCAAACGCACCCGGGCAGTATGTGGTCCGGGGAGCTGTTTTTT. It yields the protein CASQTHPGSMWSGELFF.

There are a few counts of this clonotype. The V and J genes are TRBV9 and TRBJ2-7; 11 bases are shared with TRBD1. Germline CDR1 reads SGDLS; CDR2 reads YYNGEE. V gave up 4 bases and J gave up 7 bases; unmatched junction bases: 7. The CDR3 runs 14 residues. CDR3 region: CASSIGQGAREQYF. CDR3 coding DNA: TGTGCCAGCAGCATCGGACAGGGGGCGCGGGAGCAGTACTTC.

This clonotype was recorded a few times. The CDR3 protein is CASSLGAGAGTDTQYF. The CDR3 coding sequence is TGTGCCAGCAGCTTAGGGGCGGGAGCGGGTACAGATACGCAGTATTTT. The chain joins TRBV11-2 to TRBJ2-3; 7 nucleotides match TRBD2. Per germline, CDR1 SGHAT and CDR2 FQNNGV. This CDR3 region has 16 residues. V was pared by 1 base and J by 3 bases, with 7 bases of the junction left unmatched.

This clonotype came up many times. The chain couples TRBV7-2 to TRBJ1-2; D possibly corresponds to TRBD1 (5 bases). The V gene lost 3 bases and the J gene lost 8 bases, with 19 bases spanning the gap. The CDR3 runs 15 residues. In germline, CDR1 is SGHTA, CDR2 FQGNSA. CDR3 bases: TGTGCCAGCAGCTTGGACGCCTCAGCGGGGCAGGGCTACACCTTC. It yields the protein CASSLDASAGQGYTF.

This clonotype came up many times. V usage is TRBV9 and J usage is TRBJ2-7, with D unresolved. Germline V lookup: CDR1 SGDLS, CDR2 YYNGEE. The V end lost 3 bases, the J end lost 3 bases, and 4 bases lay between the germline ends. The CDR3 extends over 11 amino acids. In DNA, the CDR3 is TGTGCCAGCAGCGACTACTACGAGCAGTACTTC. Its protein product is CASSDYYEQYF.

This clonotype was observed many times. Written as DNA, the CDR3 is TGCAGTGCAACCGGGACTAGCGCGTTGAATGAGCAGTTCTTC. Translated, it gives CSATGTSALNEQFF. The chain links TRBV20-1 to TRBJ2-1; 10 bases align to TRBD2. V trimming: 6 bases; J trimming: 7 bases; junction bases outside the gene matches: 9. There are 14 residues in the CDR3. CDR1 DFQATT and CDR2 SNEGSKA come from the germline V gene (reference sequence).

In DNA, the CDR3 is TGTGCCAGCAGTCCGGAGAACATGAACACTGAAGCTTTCTTT. As protein: CASSPENMNTEAFF. This chain connects TRBV6-1 to TRBJ1-1; D not resolved. This CDR3 comprises 14 residues. CDR1 and CDR2 from the germline V gene are MNHNS and SASEGT. V lost 5 bases, J lost 0 bases, and 10 bases lay in between.

This clonotype was seen at least ten times. The rearrangement joins TRBV30 to TRBJ2-1; 10 bases line up with TRBD2. The trim removed 0 bases at V and 7 bases at J, leaving 12 bases unmatched. Germline CDR1 is GTSNPN and CDR2 is SVGIG (reference sequence). This CDR3 is built from 17 residues. The CDR3 sequence: CAWSVRELAGLGNEQFF. The DNA of the CDR3 is TGTGCCTGGAGTGTTAGGGAACTAGCGGGACTGGGAAATGAGCAGTTCTTC.

This clonotype was seen once. With a much larger clone just one base away, this may be a read error. The rearrangement links TRBV5-1 to TRBJ2-1, with 8 bases lining up with TRBD2. The CDR3 sequence is 15 residues long. From germline, CDR1 is SGHRS and CDR2 YFSETQ. V gave up 7 bases and J gave up 11 bases; unmatched junction bases: 17. For the CDR3, the DNA is TGCGCCAGCTCGCCCGGGTCGGGAGGGCCTCATAAGCAGTTCTTC. Amino acid sequence: CASSPGSGGPHKQFF.

This clonotype was counted at least ten times. The V gene is TRBV7-2, the J gene TRBJ2-1, with a tentative D call TRBD1 (5 bases). Trimming pared 1 base from V and 0 bases from J, leaving 13 bases between. CDR3 length: 17 amino acids. Germline CDR1 is SGHTA and CDR2 is FQGNSA. As DNA, the CDR3 is TGTGCCAGCAGCTTAGTTAAGGACATCTTCTCCTACAATGAGCAGTTCTTC. Protein product: CASSLVKDIFSYNEQFF.

The V call is TRBV11-3, the J call TRBJ2-1, with 7 bases that match TRBD2. From germline, CDR1 is SGHNT and CDR2 YENEEA. This CDR3 spans 15 amino acids. The V and J ends lost 1 base and 3 bases, in that order; junction bases with no gene match: 3. Here the CDR3 reads CASSLVAGDYNEQFF. The DNA for the CDR3 is TGTGCCAGCAGCTTAGTTGCGGGAGACTACAATGAGCAGTTCTTC.

This clonotype was recorded many times. The rearrangement joins TRBV5-6 to TRBJ2-3; 7 nucleotides line up with TRBD1. V lost 2 bases and J lost 3; bases outside the gene matches: 9. There are 16 residues in the CDR3. Germline V gene sequence: CDR1 SGHDT, CDR2 YYEEEE. CDR3 in DNA: TGTGCCAGCAGCTTTCCGAACAGGGGTGCGACAGATACGCAGTATTTT. Encoded protein: CASSFPNRGATDTQYF.

This clonotype was observed many times. The V call is TRBV20-1, the J call TRBJ2-7; 10 bases are a match to TRBD2. After removal of 6 bases from V and 4 bases from J, the junction contained 3 bases not matched to a gene. Germline V gene data show CDR1 as DFQATT and CDR2 as SNEGSKA (reference sequence). There are 12 residues in the CDR3. CDR3 in DNA: TGCAGTGCAGGGACTAGCGTATACGAGCAGTACTTC. Amino acids: CSAGTSVYEQYF.

This clonotype was seen more than once but under ten times. CDR3 sequence (DNA): TGTGCCAGCAGCTTGAAGGGGGCGGGCTCCTACGAGCAGTACTTC. It is translated as CASSLKGAGSYEQYF. V gene TRBV5-4 combines with J gene TRBJ2-7; 7 bases align to TRBD1. The CDR3 is made up of 15 amino acids. Per germline, CDR1 SGHNT and CDR2 YYREEE (reference sequence). Germline trimming cut 1 base from V and 0 bases from J; bases unmatched to any gene: 4.

This clonotype was recorded many times. This chain connects TRBV12-5 to TRBJ2-2, with unresolved D. V lost 0 bases and J 8 bases, leaving 7 bases between the germline ends. The germline V gene has CDR1 LGHNT and CDR2 FRNRAP. The CDR3 covers 13 residues. Written as DNA, the CDR3 is TGTGCTAGTGGTTTGGTACCTGCGGGGGAGCTGTTTTTT. It yields the protein CASGLVPAGELFF.